These T cell receptor beta chains were read from a single sample in a study of blood T cells in healthy people across ages. TCRdb recomputed calls from the 5' RACE reads with MiXCR, one row per CDR3 protein. The table records around 870,000 distinct CDR3 sequences, about 28% of them present only once. The specimen was blood. The receptors were gathered from an elderly woman in good health. CDR3s include the opening cysteine and the closing phenylalanine or tryptophan. The D gene is left open where the match is weak. Clone size appears in some rows only: once, few, many, or a class for an expanded clone.

TGCGCCAGCAGCCCCGAGGGGGTCACCGGGGAGCTGTTTTTT	CASSPEGVTGELFF	14	TRBV5-1	NA	TRBJ2-2	NA
TGCAGTGCTAGAATAATTGGGCAGCCCGGAGATGAAAAACTGTTTTTT	CSARIIGQPGDEKLFF	16	TRBV20-1	NA	TRBJ1-4	few
TGTGCCAGCAGTCGCGGGGGGGTAAGCACAGATACGCAGTATTTT	CASSRGGVSTDTQYF	15	TRBV11-3	TRBD2	TRBJ2-3	NA
TGTGCCAGCAGCAAACAGGTGGAAACTGAAGCTTTCTTT	CASSKQVETEAFF	13	TRBV7-2	NA	TRBJ1-1	NA
TGTGCCAGCAGCTTAGCAGGGATGAACACCGGGGAGCTGTTTTTT	CASSLAGMNTGELFF	15	TRBV7-9	NA	TRBJ2-2	few
TGCGCCAGCAGCCAAGATCGGGGCGGGGAGCTGTTTTTT	CASSQDRGGELFF	13	TRBV4-3	NA	TRBJ2-2	many
TGTGCCAGCAGTAACCTAGCGGGGGTGGCTCAAGAGACCCAGTACTTC	CASSNLAGVAQETQYF	16	TRBV25-1	TRBD2	TRBJ2-5	many
TGTGCCAGCACCCTGGCCGCGGCCGGAGGAGAGACCCAGTACTTC	CASTLAAAGGETQYF	15	TRBV28	NA	TRBJ2-5	many
TGTGCCAGCAGCTTGGGCACAGGGGGCGCTGAAGCTTTCTTT	CASSLGTGGAEAFF	14	TRBV5-6	TRBD1	TRBJ1-1	NA
TGTGCCAGCAGTTACCGGACTTTTAAGGGCCGTGAGACCCAGTACTTC	CASSYRTFKGRETQYF	16	TRBV6-6	NA	TRBJ2-5	many
TGTGCCAGCACCATAGCGGGTAGCACAGATACGCAGTATTTT	CASTIAGSTDTQYF	14	TRBV6-6	TRBD2	TRBJ2-3	NA
TGTGCCACCAGTGTCTCGGGGGTCAGTGGGACCCAGTACTTC	CATSVSGVSGTQYF	14	TRBV24-1	NA	TRBJ2-5	many
TGTGCCAGCAGGCACAAGGGTACAGACTCTGGGGCCAACGTCCTGACTTTC	CASRHKGTDSGANVLTF	17	TRBV2	NA	TRBJ2-6	NA
TGTGCCTGGAGTGTACAGGGACGAGAGACCCAGTACTTC	CAWSVQGRETQYF	13	TRBV30	NA	TRBJ2-5	NA
TGTGCCTGGAGTCAAGGACTCAGTGTTGAGACCCAGTACTTC	CAWSQGLSVETQYF	14	TRBV30	NA	TRBJ2-5	many
TGCGCCAGCAGCTTGGGGGACAGTCCCTCTACCCGTAGTCAGCCCCAGCATTTT	CASSLGDSPSTRSQPQHF	18	TRBV5-1	TRBD1	TRBJ1-5	many
TGCGCCAGCAGTCAATCTAAGCGGGGGGGCCTGAATGAGCAGTTCTTC	CASSQSKRGGLNEQFF	16	TRBV23-1	TRBD2	TRBJ2-1	few
TGCGCCAGCAGCTTGCATTTCGGACAGGGCAATGAGCAGTTCTTC	CASSLHFGQGNEQFF	15	TRBV5-1	TRBD1	TRBJ2-1	many
TGCAGTGCTAGAGACCAGGGGGGAGCGGGCAATCAGCCCCAGCATTTT	CSARDQGGAGNQPQHF	16	TRBV20-1	TRBD1	TRBJ1-5	many
TGTGCCAGCAGTCCTCCGGCGGGGGTGGGATACAATGAGCAGTTCTTC	CASSPPAGVGYNEQFF	16	TRBV28	TRBD2	TRBJ2-1	NA
TGTGCCACCAGTGGTGGGACTAGCGGAACAGATACGCAGTATTTT	CATSGGTSGTDTQYF	15	TRBV24-1	TRBD2	TRBJ2-3	many
TGTGCCAGCAGCAAGGACAGGGTTGAAGCTTTCTTT	CASSKDRVEAFF	12	TRBV7-9	TRBD1	TRBJ1-1	NA
TGTGCCTGGAGTGGGGGAGGACAGGCCTACGAGCAGTACTTC	CAWSGGGQAYEQYF	14	TRBV30	NA	TRBJ2-7	many
TGTGCCACCAGTGACTCGGACAGGGCGTTAGGCTACACCTTC	CATSDSDRALGYTF	14	TRBV24-1	TRBD1	TRBJ1-2	few
TGTGCCAGCAGCCGCCCGGGACAGGGAGCCAAAAACATTCAGTACTTC	CASSRPGQGAKNIQYF	16	TRBV5-4	TRBD1	TRBJ2-4	many
TGTGCCAGCAGTTCACTAGCGGGGTACAATGAGCAGTTCTTC	CASSSLAGYNEQFF	14	TRBV7-6	TRBD2	TRBJ2-1	many
TGTGCCAGCAGCCAAGCCGGGACAGGGCCGTACGAGCAGTACTTC	CASSQAGTGPYEQYF	15	TRBV3-1	TRBD1	TRBJ2-7	many
TGTGCCAGCAGTCCAATAAGGGCCGGGTACAACAATGAGCAGTTCTTC	CASSPIRAGYNNEQFF	16	TRBV11-2	NA	TRBJ2-1	few
TGTGCCAGCAACGAAATCCCCGGGGAGCTGTTTTTT	CASNEIPGELFF	12	TRBV28	NA	TRBJ2-2	NA
TGTGCCACCAGCATGGACAGGGGGACCTACAATGAGCAGTTCTTC	CATSMDRGTYNEQFF	15	TRBV15	TRBD1	TRBJ2-1	many
TGCGCCAGCAGCTTGGATTCACAGGGGGCTAATGAAAAACTGTTTTTT	CASSLDSQGANEKLFF	16	TRBV5-1	TRBD1	TRBJ1-4	NA
TGTGCCGGCAGTTACCAGCGACAGATTTACTATGGCTACACCTTC	CAGSYQRQIYYGYTF	15	TRBV6-2/TRBV6-3	NA	TRBJ1-2	NA
TGCAGTGCTCGAACGACTAGCGGGATCTACAATGAGCAGTACTTC	CSARTTSGIYNEQYF	15	TRBV20-1	TRBD2	TRBJ2-7	NA
TGTGCCAGCACTACAGGGGTTCACTGCAATGAGCAGTTCTTC	CASTTGVHCNEQFF	14	TRBV12-3/TRBV12-4	TRBD1	TRBJ2-1	few
TGTGCCGGCAGTCTCGGGGACTACACTGAAGCTTTCTTT	CAGSLGDYTEAFF	13	TRBV5-5	NA	TRBJ1-1	NA
TGTGCCAGCGGCCCCCAAGGACAGGGGAGCTCCTACAATGAGCAGTTCTTC	CASGPQGQGSSYNEQFF	17	TRBV7-9	TRBD1	TRBJ2-1	few
TGTGCCAGCACCACCGCCTGGGCTACTAAATTTGAGCAGTTCTTC	CASTTAWATKFEQFF	15	TRBV27	NA	TRBJ2-1	NA
TGTGCCAGCTTGCGGCTGGGGAACTATGGCTACACCTTC	CASLRLGNYGYTF	13	TRBV5-8	NA	TRBJ1-2	many
TGTGCCAGCAGCTTGGAAGGGCCGACGACGACCCAGTACTTC	CASSLEGPTTTQYF	14	TRBV5-5	NA	TRBJ2-5	NA
TGTGCCAGCAGCCCGGGACAGGGGGAACTCCTTTGGTACGAGCAGTACTTC	CASSPGQGELLWYEQYF	17	TRBV7-2	TRBD1	TRBJ2-7	NA
TGTGCCAGCACTCTGGGACAGGGGTACAACGAGCAGTACTTC	CASTLGQGYNEQYF	14	TRBV28	TRBD1	TRBJ2-7	NA
TGTGCCAGCAGCCATGATCTGGGCCCTGGAAACACCATATATTTT	CASSHDLGPGNTIYF	15	TRBV3-1	NA	TRBJ1-3	once
TGTGCCAGCCGACAGAACAGGGGGCTTCTCCCAGATACGCAGTATTTT	CASRQNRGLLPDTQYF	16	TRBV6-5	TRBD1	TRBJ2-3	many
TGTGCCAGCAGCCGACGGGATCCTAACTATGGCTACACCTTC	CASSRRDPNYGYTF	14	TRBV7-9	NA	TRBJ1-2	many
TGTGCCAGCAGTTACTCTCTGAAGGATCAAGAGACCCAGTACTTC	CASSYSLKDQETQYF	15	TRBV6-5	NA	TRBJ2-5	many